The sequence of this TCR beta chain was determined in a study of T cell responses to AZD1222 COVID-19 vaccine. The study, taken as a whole, reports: Most donors were white British and more were female, and clonal diversity was possibly underestimated. Increased Spike-specific TCR breadth and depth were observed after two AZD1222 doses. It was only after the peak T cell response that any repertoires were sampled. Distributed over spike, vaccine-associated CD4 TCRs predominated at 160-218 and 743-854.

The repertoire was sequenced with immunoSEQ multiplex PCR; TCRdb's copy has only in-frame clones and lacks some. The sample records 70,000 or so clones, around four fifths being singletons. Worth noting for this clone: Its specificity is not known.

Deletions cut 5 bases from V and 0 bases from J, with 8 bases between. The CDR3 spans 13 residues. Germline V CDR1 and CDR2: LNHDA, SQIVND (reference sequence). V and J are TRBV19 and TRBJ2-7; D may match TRBD1 or TRBD2 (5 bases each). The TCR sequence derives from an adult in good health. Sequencing was performed on peripheral blood, taken on day 0 of AZD1222 vaccination. The CDR3 sequence is CASSPGTSYEQYF. In DNA form, the CDR3 reads TGTGCCAGTAGTCCAGGGACCTCCTACGAGCAGTACTTC.